Listed below are T cell receptor beta chains from one sample, sequenced in a study of graft-versus-host responses after intestinal transplantation. Clones were sequenced by immunoSEQ multiplex PCR, and TCRdb holds only the in-frame ones, with some missing. The sample contains about 73,000 clones, roughly 89% of which appear only once. Their recognized antigens are unknown. Here the sequenced sample was unstimulated CD8+ T cells sorted from spleen or lymph node cells, taken before transplant. Receptors originate from a human donor who was the organ donor for an intestinal transplant. Each CDR3 is given with its conserved first and last residue. Fields, in order: J gene, D gene, V gene, clone size, CDR3 protein, CDR3 DNA. A D gene is named only where the DNA matches it firmly. Clone size appears in some rows only: once, few, many, or a class for an expanded clone.

>TRBJ2-2|-|TRBV7-6|-
CASSLLGGGTGELFF
TGTGCCAGCAGCTTACTAGGGGGTGGCACCGGGGAGCTGTTTTTT
>TRBJ1-2|-|TRBV29-1|-
CSYSTPDYGYTF
TGCAGCTACAGTACCCCCGACTATGGCTACACCTTC
>TRBJ1-2|-|TRBV14|-
CASSQERGALGYTF
TGTGCCAGCAGCCAAGAGCGGGGGGCTCTCGGCTACACCTTC
>TRBJ2-1|-|TRBV6-4|-
CASSEGGDYNEQFF
TGTGCCAGCAGTGAGGGGGGTGACTACAATGAGCAGTTCTTC
>TRBJ2-1|TRBD2|TRBV10-3|-
CAISESPSGPRGEQFF
TGTGCCATCAGTGAGTCGCCTAGCGGCCCCCGCGGTGAGCAGTTCTTC
>TRBJ1-1|-|TRBV4-1|-
CASSQDRLRGTEAFF
TGCGCCAGCAGCCAAGATCGTTTGCGGGGTACTGAAGCTTTCTTT
>TRBJ1-1|TRBD1|TRBV5-1|-
CASSWTGDDTEAFF
TGCGCCAGCAGCTGGACAGGGGATGACACTGAAGCTTTCTTT
>TRBJ2-1|-|TRBV4-2|-
CASSQEQGPNEQFF
TGTGCCAGCAGCCAAGAGCAGGGTCCGAATGAGCAGTTCTTC
>TRBJ1-1|-|TRBV10-1|-
CASSATGREAFF
TGCGCCAGCAGCGCTACAGGACGTGAAGCTTTCTTT
>TRBJ2-6|TRBD2|TRBV4-1|once
CASSQLVGGAGANVLTF
TGCGCCAGCAGCCAGCTGGTGGGGGGGGCTGGGGCCAACGTCCTGACTTTC
>TRBJ1-2|TRBD1|TRBV28|-
CASSDRGSWYGYTF
TGTGCCAGCAGTGACAGGGGTTCGTGGTATGGCTACACCTTC
>TRBJ2-1|-|TRBV27|-
CASSPRSGHNEQFF
TGTGCCAGCAGTCCGCGGAGCGGCCACAATGAGCAGTTCTTC
>TRBJ2-5|TRBD2|TRBV15|few
CATSRDGSSGGARTQYF
TGTGCCACCAGCAGAGATGGGAGTAGCGGGGGGGCACGGACCCAGTACTTC
>TRBJ1-6|-|TRBV27|-
CASSLVAGPNSPLHF
TGTGCCAGCAGTTTAGTGGCAGGGCCCAATTCACCCCTCCACTTT
>TRBJ2-6|-|TRBV6-5|once
CASRHQGTGANVLTF
TGTGCCAGCAGACATCAGGGAACCGGGGCCAACGTCCTGACTTTC
>TRBJ2-3|TRBD2|TRBV27|-
CASSLYSGGFTDTQYF
TGTGCCAGCAGTTTATATAGCGGGGGGTTCACAGATACGCAGTATTTT
>TRBJ2-6|-|TRBV28|-
CASSPSGSGANVLTF
TGTGCCAGCAGCCCTAGTGGCTCTGGGGCCAACGTCCTGACTTTC
>TRBJ2-3|TRBD2|TRBV9|-
CASSLSGASTDTQYF
TGTGCCAGCAGCTTAAGCGGGGCGAGCACAGATACGCAGTATTTT
>TRBJ1-5|-|TRBV28|-
CASSRGNQPQHF
TGTGCCAGCAGCCGGGGCAATCAGCCCCAGCATTTT
>TRBJ1-1|-|TRBV6-5|-
CASSYGLMNTEAFF
TGTGCCAGCAGTTACGGGCTCATGAACACTGAAGCTTTCTTT
>TRBJ2-2|-|TRBV19|-
CASSIGQNTGELFF
TGTGCCAGTAGTATAGGACAGAACACCGGGGAGCTGTTTTTT
>TRBJ2-6|-|TRBV28|-
CASRLGANVLTF
TGTGCCAGCCGTCTTGGGGCCAACGTCCTGACTTTC
>TRBJ1-5|-|TRBV7-6|-
CASSLTRSGQPQHF
TGTGCCAGCAGCTTAACCCGGTCGGGACAGCCCCAGCATTTT
>TRBJ1-4|-|TRBV5-4|-
CASSLSREKGTGTNEKLFF
TGTGCCAGCAGCTTGAGTCGGGAGAAGGGGACGGGAACTAATGAAAAACTGTTTTTT
>TRBJ2-5|-|TRBV4-2|-
CASSPRSPGDPETQYF
TGTGCCAGCAGCCCACGAAGCCCGGGTGATCCAGAGACCCAGTACTTC
>TRBJ1-6|-|TRBV27|-
CASSSGNNSPLHF
TGTGCCAGCAGTTCGGGGAATAATTCACCCCTCCACTTT
>TRBJ1-3|-|TRBV7-6|-
CASSGGPGNTIYF
TGTGCCAGCAGCGGCGGCCCTGGAAACACCATATATTTT
>TRBJ2-5|TRBD2|TRBV2|-
CASSATGLAGGVETQYF
TGTGCCAGCAGTGCTACTGGACTAGCGGGGGGTGTGGAGACCCAGTACTTC
>TRBJ2-2|TRBD1|TRBV5-5|-
CASSLDVGGYTGELFF
TGTGCCAGCAGCTTGGATGTAGGGGGCTACACCGGGGAGCTGTTTTTT
>TRBJ2-3|-|TRBV4-2|few
CASSPSVADTQYF
TGTGCCAGCAGCCCATCAGTGGCAGATACGCAGTATTTT
>TRBJ1-1|-|TRBV7-9|-
CASSFTGTRAEAFF
TGTGCCAGCAGCTTTACAGGGACCAGGGCTGAAGCTTTCTTT
>TRBJ2-2|-|TRBV28|-
CASSLTGSTGELFF
TGTGCCAGCAGTTTAACAGGGAGCACCGGGGAGCTGTTTTTT
>TRBJ2-2|TRBD1|TRBV28|-
CASSLRQGNTGELFF
TGTGCCAGCAGTTTAAGACAGGGGAACACCGGGGAGCTGTTTTTT
>TRBJ2-2|TRBD2|TRBV11-2|-
CASSSPTSGGTGELFF
TGTGCCAGCAGCTCACCGACTAGCGGGGGGACCGGGGAGCTGTTTTTT
>TRBJ1-2|TRBD1|TRBV7-8|-
CASSHGRGGNYGYTF
TGTGCCAGCAGCCATGGACGAGGGGGCAACTATGGCTACACCTTC
>TRBJ1-3|-|TRBV13|-
CASSWGTHLENTIYF
TGTGCCAGCAGCTGGGGGACACATCTGGAAAACACCATATATTTT
>TRBJ1-2|-|TRBV9|-
CASSQGGLGYGYTF
TGTGCCAGCAGCCAAGGGGGTTTGGGCTATGGCTACACCTTC
>TRBJ1-1|-|TRBV13|-
CASSPGGEAFF
TGTGCCAGCAGCCCCGGCGGGGAAGCTTTCTTT
>TRBJ2-1|TRBD2|TRBV4-2|medium-sized
CASSQVTSGGYNEQFF
TGTGCCAGCAGCCAAGTGACTAGCGGGGGATACAATGAGCAGTTCTTC
>TRBJ2-1|TRBD1|TRBV7-9|-
CASRHSGQYNEQFF
TGTGCCAGCAGACACTCGGGACAGTACAATGAGCAGTTCTTC
>TRBJ2-1|-|TRBV6-4|-
CASSALAGGLDEQFF
TGTGCCAGCAGTGCTCTAGCAGGGGGACTCGATGAGCAGTTCTTC
>TRBJ1-2|TRBD1|TRBV7-8|-
CASSARGHYGYTF
TGTGCCAGCAGCGCCAGGGGGCACTATGGCTACACCTTC
>TRBJ2-1|TRBD2|TRBV28|-
CASRASGGFRGDKEQFF
TGTGCCAGCAGGGCTAGCGGGGGGTTCCGCGGTGATAAGGAGCAGTTCTTC
>TRBJ2-3|TRBD1|TRBV7-9|-
CASSHLRYRGLATDTQYF
TGTGCCAGCAGCCACCTCCGTTACAGGGGGCTAGCAACAGATACGCAGTATTTT
>TRBJ2-1|-|TRBV4-1|-
CASSQDSSENEQFF
TGCGCCAGCAGCCAAGATAGTAGCGAGAATGAGCAGTTCTTC
>TRBJ2-6|-|TRBV7-9|-
CASSFGVPSSGANVLTF
TGTGCCAGCAGCTTCGGGGTCCCTAGCTCTGGGGCCAACGTCCTGACTTTC
>TRBJ2-5|-|TRBV7-9|-
CASSPVGGYQETQYF
TGTGCCAGCAGCCCTGTAGGAGGGTACCAAGAGACCCAGTACTTC
>TRBJ2-5|-|TRBV6-1|-
CASSEMHAGLQETQYF
TGTGCCAGCAGTGAAATGCATGCAGGGTTACAAGAGACCCAGTACTTC
>TRBJ2-6|-|TRBV4-2|few
CASSQEGGSGANVLTF
TGTGCCAGCAGCCAAGAGGGGGGCTCTGGGGCCAACGTCCTGACTTTC
>TRBJ2-3|TRBD1|TRBV13|-
CASSAWDRGRTDTQYF
TGTGCCAGCAGCGCCTGGGACAGGGGTCGAACAGATACGCAGTATTTT
>TRBJ2-3|-|TRBV18|-
CASSPVRSTDTQYF
TGTGCCAGCTCACCGGTGAGAAGCACAGATACGCAGTATTTT
>TRBJ2-5|-|TRBV29-1|few
CSGVGQETQYF
TGCAGTGGAGTGGGTCAAGAGACCCAGTACTTC
>TRBJ1-1|-|TRBV19|-
CASSIFGTNNEAFF
TGTGCCAGTAGTATTTTCGGGACAAATAATGAAGCTTTCTTT
>TRBJ1-6|-|TRBV28|-
CASSLFRTVNSPLHF
TGTGCCAGCAGTTTATTCCGGACAGTAAATTCACCCCTCCACTTT
>TRBJ1-3|-|TRBV28|-
CASSFSVSSGNTIYF
TGTGCCAGCAGTTTTTCCGTCAGCTCTGGAAACACCATATATTTT
>TRBJ2-3|-|TRBV9|-
CASSEGIRSTDTQYF
TGTGCCAGCAGCGAGGGGATCCGTAGCACAGATACGCAGTATTTT
>TRBJ1-1|-|TRBV29-1|-
CSARDILEAFF
TGCAGCGCCCGGGACATCCTTGAAGCTTTCTTT